Detailed here is one T cell receptor beta chain. This CDR3 is 18 amino acids long. Germline-derived CDR1 and CDR2 are MNHEY and SMNVEV (reference sequence). Trimming pared 0 bases from V and 5 bases from J, leaving 23 bases between. Sequencing was performed with immunoSEQ multiplex PCR; in TCRdb, only in-frame clones are kept and a portion is missing. The sample includes around 2,000,000 clones, more than 85% seen only once; the top ten take 1.5% to 2%. The data stem from a study of shared clonotypes between healthy human individuals. Naive CD8 cells lacked CD45RO, underwent positive selection for CCR7 and left out terminally differentiated effector memory CD45RA+ cells.

V is TRBV27 and J is TRBJ2-7, with D perhaps being TRBD1 or TRBD2 (6 bases each). The source is a man aged 18-30 years in good health. Some clones in this sample may be carry-over from other donors' samples. Material for sequencing was naive CD8+ T cells from PBMCs. Written as DNA, the CDR3 is TGTGCCAGCAGTTTATCAAGAGGCGGAGGGGGTTTTTACAACGAGCAGTACTTC. This translates into CASSLSRGGGGFYNEQYF.